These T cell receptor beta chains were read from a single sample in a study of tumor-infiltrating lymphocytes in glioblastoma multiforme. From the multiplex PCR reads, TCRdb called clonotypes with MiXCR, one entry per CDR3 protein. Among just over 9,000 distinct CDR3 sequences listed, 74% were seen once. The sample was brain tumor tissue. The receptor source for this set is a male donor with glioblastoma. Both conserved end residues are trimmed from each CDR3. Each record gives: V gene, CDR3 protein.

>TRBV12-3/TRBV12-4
ASSDFFRGRQPQH
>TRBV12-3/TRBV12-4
ASSFGPAGKRELENEQF
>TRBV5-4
ASRPMPSTDTQY
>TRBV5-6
ASSSRGGFYGYT
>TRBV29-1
SAHTMNTEAF
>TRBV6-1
ASSELDTQY
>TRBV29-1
SVRQGTPGAF
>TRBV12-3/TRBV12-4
ASSSDPYTGELF
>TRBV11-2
ASSPGPGVRETQY
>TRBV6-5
ASRTQGYEQY
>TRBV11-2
ASSFSGIGKGTQY
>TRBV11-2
ASSLGDQDGETQY
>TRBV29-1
SVDGVARHQNEQF
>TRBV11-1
ASSLGPPNIQY
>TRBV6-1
ASKGGGEQETQY
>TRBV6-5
ASSYSLFNQPQH
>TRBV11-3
ASSSKQGTEAF
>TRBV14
ASSQKTGYEKDTQY
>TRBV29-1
SVESRREETQY
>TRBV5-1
ASSPRGNQPQH
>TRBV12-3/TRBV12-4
ASILQGLDTIY
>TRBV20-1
SARDLRQTGNTIY
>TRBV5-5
ASSPGLYEQY
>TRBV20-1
SGMTSAYNEQF
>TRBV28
ASSLPRGPVQPQH
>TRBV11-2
ASSPAGNQETQY
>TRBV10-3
AISEGRNSKQPQH
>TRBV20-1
SASTLAGVTDTQY
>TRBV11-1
SSNLEEWDSEAF
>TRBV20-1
SAREPKGEVETQY
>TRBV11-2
ASSFKGGTEAF
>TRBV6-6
ASSYSRGAGANVLT
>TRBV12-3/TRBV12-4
ASSLNRNEQF
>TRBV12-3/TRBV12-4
ASSLGIRNMQY
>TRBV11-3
ASSVLAGAEETQY
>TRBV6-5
ASRDLGRNTEAF
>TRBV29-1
SGLQQGGYT
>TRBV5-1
ASSLHETYKQY
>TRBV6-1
ASSERAGYNEQF